Sequencing of this TCR beta chain was carried out in a study of blood T cells in healthy people across ages. In terms of origin and age, donors were healthy Caucasian individuals from Russia aged roughly 6 to 100. Together with a sample-barcoded 5' primer, a J-beta primer mix was included in a second PCR lasting 7 to 11 cycles. Each cDNA molecule carried a tag from a template-switch adaptor that contained 12 random nucleotides. TCRdb reanalysed the 5' RACE reads using MiXCR and keeps one entry per CDR3 protein. The sample includes roughly 800,000 distinct CDR3 sequences, about 48% of them seen just once. The CDR3 has 14 amino acids. The V and J ends lost 0 bases and 7 bases, in that order; junction bases with no gene match: 8. Germline V gene lookup returns CDR1 SQVTM and CDR2 ANQGSEA.

The source material was blood. The receptor comes from a man of 80 years or more in good health. This chain connects TRBV29-1 to TRBJ1-2; 7 bases align to TRBD1. The CDR3: CSVEEDRAPGGYTF. CDR3 sequence (DNA): TGCAGCGTTGAAGAAGACAGGGCTCCAGGTGGCTACACCTTC.